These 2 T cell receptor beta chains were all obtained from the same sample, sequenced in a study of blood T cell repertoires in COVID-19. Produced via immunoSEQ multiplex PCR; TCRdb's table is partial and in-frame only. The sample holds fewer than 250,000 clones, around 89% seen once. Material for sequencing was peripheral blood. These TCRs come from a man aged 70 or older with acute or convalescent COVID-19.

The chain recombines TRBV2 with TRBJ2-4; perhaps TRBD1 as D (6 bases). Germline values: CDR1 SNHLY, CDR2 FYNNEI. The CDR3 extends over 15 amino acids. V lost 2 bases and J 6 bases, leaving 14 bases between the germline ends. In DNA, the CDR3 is TGTGCCAGCAGTGAACTTGGGGGCTCCGGAAACATTCAGTACTTC. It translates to CASSELGGSGNIQYF.

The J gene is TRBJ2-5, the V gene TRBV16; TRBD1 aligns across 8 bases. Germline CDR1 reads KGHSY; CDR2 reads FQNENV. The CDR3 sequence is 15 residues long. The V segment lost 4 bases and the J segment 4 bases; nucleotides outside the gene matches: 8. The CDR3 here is CASSRGQGMAETQYF. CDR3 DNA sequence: TGTGCCAGCAGCCGAGGACAGGGAATGGCAGAGACCCAGTACTTC.